Listed here are 14 T cell receptor beta chains from one sample, sequenced in a study of T-cell memory formation after mild COVID-19. TCRdb called the 5' RACE reads again in MiXCR, with one record for every CDR3 protein. The table includes about 430,000 distinct CDR3 sequences, less than 25% detected once. The sample taken for sequencing was PBMCs or a T cell subset sorted from them (not recorded which). The source of these receptors is an adult woman who had mild COVID-19 (a few samples of this study predate the infection). Cell type and time point are not known.

The sample holds a few counts of this clonotype. The J gene is TRBJ2-1, the V gene TRBV12-3 or TRBV12-4; D is ambiguous. The CDR3 length is 13 residues. Trimming pared 8 bases from V and 5 bases from J, leaving 13 bases between. CDR3 region: CASLTDPNNEQFF. In DNA, the CDR3 is TGTGCCAGCTTAACAGACCCAAACAATGAGCAGTTCTTC.

This clonotype was counted only a few times. The rearrangement links TRBV6-6 to TRBJ1-1, with a tentative D call TRBD1 (5 bases). The CDR3 runs 15 residues. Trimming left V 6 bases short and J 0 bases short, with 14 bases between. Looked up from germline, CDR1 is MNHNY and CDR2 is SVGAGI (reference sequence). CDR3 amino acids: CASRNWGSLNTEAFF. The CDR3 DNA sequence: TGTGCCAGCAGGAATTGGGGCAGCCTGAACACTGAAGCTTTCTTT.

This clonotype was found a few times. V is TRBV6-5 and J is TRBJ2-5; 13 bases match TRBD2. V was clipped by 0 bases and J by 5 bases; unmatched bases: 3. This CDR3 spans 16 amino acids. The germline V gene has CDR1 MNHEY and CDR2 SVGAGI. The CDR3 spells CASSYSLTSGRETQYF. The CDR3 DNA reads as TGTGCCAGCAGTTACTCCCTGACTAGCGGGAGGGAGACCCAGTACTTC.

The V gene is TRBV9, the J gene TRBJ2-1, with TRBD2 matching 9 bases. This CDR3 is built from 16 residues. The ends lost 0 bases at V and 7 bases at J; junction bases unmatched: 8. In germline, CDR1 is SGDLS, CDR2 YYNGEE. The DNA of the CDR3 is TGTGCCAGCAGCGTAGAAGACGCGGGAGGGGGGAATGAGCAGTTCTTC. This encodes CASSVEDAGGGNEQFF. Complete variable domain (other parts from reference TRBV9 and TRBJ2-1): DSGVTQTPKHLITATGQRVTLRCSPRSGDLSVYWYQQSLDQGLQFLIQYYNGEERAKGNILERFSAQQFPDLHSELNLSSLELGDSALYFCASSVEDAGGGNEQFFGPGTRLTVL.

This clonotype turned up a few times. V is TRBV18 and J is TRBJ2-5; D is undetermined. In germline, CDR1 is KGHSH, CDR2 LQKENI. The CDR3 spans 14 residues. Trimming took 5 bases from V and 4 from J, leaving 14 bases between them. CDR3 sequence reads: CASSIQEKRETQYF. CDR3 bases: TGTGCCAGCTCAATTCAGGAGAAGAGAGAGACCCAGTACTTC.

CDR3 nucleotide sequence: TGTGCCAGCAGCTTGGGGGGGACTAGCGGGAGAGATACGCAGTATTTT. Protein sequence: CASSLGGTSGRDTQYF. The chain joins TRBV5-4 to TRBJ2-3; 14 bases match TRBD2. Germline loops: CDR1 SGHNT, CDR2 YYREEE (reference sequence). There are 16 residues in the CDR3. The trim removed 0 bases at V and 5 bases at J, leaving 2 bases unmatched.

This clonotype was observed a few times. The rearrangement uses TRBV7-9 and TRBJ2-7; 9 bases are shared with TRBD2. CDR1 and CDR2 from the germline V gene are SEHNR and FQNEAQ (reference sequence). This CDR3 spans 15 amino acids. The V segment lost 5 bases and the J segment 3 bases; nucleotides outside the gene matches: 8. The CDR3 DNA follows: TGTGCCAGCAGCCTCCCTGGGACTAGCAGCTACGAGCAGTACTTC. It yields the protein CASSLPGTSSYEQYF.

This sequence joins TRBV15 and TRBJ1-4, with 7 bases that match TRBD1. Trimming removed 10 bases from V and 7 bases from J; junction bases left unmatched: 9. This CDR3 is built from 13 residues. Per the germline V gene, CDR1 is LNHNV and CDR2 is YYDKDF (reference sequence). This CDR3 is CASHDREREKLFF. As DNA, the CDR3 is TGTGCCAGTCACGACAGGGAGCGTGAAAAACTGTTTTTT.

This clonotype occurred a few times. This sequence joins TRBV24-1 and TRBJ1-2; D gene unclear. There are 12 residues in the CDR3. The V gene's germline CDR1 is KGHDR and CDR2 SFDVKD. Trimming shortened V by 3 bases and J by 4 bases, and 5 bases separated the two germline ends. This CDR3 is CATSDLFYGYTF. The DNA of the CDR3 is TGTGCCACCAGTGATCTATTCTATGGCTACACCTTC.

The V call is TRBV12-3 or TRBV12-4, the J call TRBJ1-1; D remains ambiguous. V lost 5 bases, J lost 3 bases, and 13 bases lay in between. The CDR3 contains 14 residues. The CDR3 here is CASSPEIGDTEAFF. CDR3 sequence (DNA): TGTGCCAGCAGTCCCGAGATAGGCGACACTGAAGCTTTCTTT.

This clonotype has a handful of counts. The V and J genes are TRBV2 and TRBJ2-3, with TRBD2 matching 12 bases. Germline values: CDR1 SNHLY, CDR2 FYNNEI. The CDR3 totals 14 residues. The J segment lost 5 bases and the V segment lost 7 bases, leaving 4 bases of the junction unmatched. Here the CDR3 DNA reads TGTGCCAGCACATCGACTAGCGGGAGAGATACGCAGTATTTT. Its protein is CASTSTSGRDTQYF.

This clonotype was counted between two and nine times. The rearrangement links TRBV7-9 to TRBJ1-2, with D tentatively TRBD1 (6 bases). The V end lost 4 bases, the J end lost 8 bases, and 17 bases lay between the germline ends. This CDR3 spans 14 amino acids. The V gene's germline CDR1 is SEHNR and CDR2 FQNEAQ (reference sequence). The CDR3 nucleotides are TGTGCCAGCAGCTCCTTCGACAGGCGCCGGGGCTACACCTTC. This translates into CASSSFDRRRGYTF.

The chain has TRBV2 and TRBJ1-1; 11 positions match TRBD1. J gave up 1 base and V 4 bases, and 8 bases lay outside the gene matches. Germline lookup yields CDR1 SNHLY and CDR2 FYNNEI. The CDR3 covers 17 residues. CDR3 DNA: TGTGCCAGCAGTGGAGACCGGGACAGGGGGGCGAACACTGAAGCTTTCTTT. It specifies CASSGDRDRGANTEAFF.

This clonotype has a handful of counts. The rearrangement uses TRBV5-1 and TRBJ1-1, with TRBD1 matching over 8 bases. This CDR3 has 15 residues. Looked up from germline, CDR1 is SGHRS and CDR2 is YFSETQ. Trimming at V came to 4 bases and at J to 1 base, leaving 6 bases not matched to a gene. CDR3 sequence: CASSIMTGANTEAFF. CDR3 nucleotides: TGCGCCAGCAGCATAATGACAGGGGCGAACACTGAAGCTTTCTTT.